A single sample is the source of the 21 T cell receptor beta chains below, sequenced in a study of early T cells in non-severe SARS-CoV-2 infection (dated by TCRdb to about 2021). Library preparation employed 5' RACE. The sequencing machine was a NextSeq 500. TCRdb trimmed public reads at Q25 via fastp, called clones via MiXCR and kept in-frame beta chains. Identical CDR3 proteins give one entry, which carries the most common genes and DNA. Within this sample are more than 65,000 distinct CDR3 sequences, with approximately 15% of them counted one time only. The ten top clones hold 1.4% of the sample. The sequenced sample was whole blood. These receptors were collected from an adult who was a healthcare worker with PCR-confirmed SARS-CoV-2 infection or an uninfected control (not recorded which).

This clonotype was detected many times. The chain links TRBV11-2 to TRBJ2-7; D may be TRBD1 (5 bases). V was shortened by 3 bases and J by 3 bases, with 15 bases between the two germline ends. Per germline, CDR1 SGHAT and CDR2 FQNNGV. This CDR3 is 15 amino acids long. The DNA for the CDR3 is TGTGCCAGCAGCTTTTCTCCGGACACAAGCTACGAGCAGTACTTC. This sequence encodes CASSFSPDTSYEQYF.

V is TRBV5-4 and J is TRBJ2-3, with a tentative D call TRBD2 (5 bases). This CDR3 is built from 17 residues. V was pared by 1 base and J by 2 bases, with 17 bases between. Germline assignment: CDR1 SGHNT and CDR2 YYREEE (reference sequence). The CDR3 nucleotides are TGTGCCAGCAGCTTGCCCTGGGGTGAGGGAGACACAGATACGCAGTATTTT. This encodes CASSLPWGEGDTDTQYF.

The sample holds many counts of this clonotype. The chain carries TRBV3-1 and TRBJ2-2; perhaps TRBD2 as D (5 bases). The germline gives CDR1 LGHDT, CDR2 YNNKEL (reference sequence). V was trimmed by 1 base and J by 4 bases, leaving 7 bases between them. CDR3 length: 14 amino acids. This CDR3 reads CASSQGTRTGELFF. The CDR3 DNA reads TGTGCCAGCAGCCAAGGGACTCGCACCGGGGAGCTGTTTTTT.

This clonotype occurred a few times. V usage is TRBV4-3 and J usage is TRBJ2-1, with 8 nucleotides matching TRBD2. In germline, CDR1 is LGHNA, CDR2 YSLEER. Germline trimming cut 0 bases from V and 3 bases from J; bases unmatched to any gene: 4. This CDR3 comprises 16 residues. The chain's CDR3 is CASSQEASGLYNEQFF. The CDR3 DNA is TGCGCCAGCAGCCAAGAGGCTAGCGGGCTCTACAATGAGCAGTTCTTC.

This clonotype was observed a handful of times. The CDR3 region has the DNA TGTGCCAGCAAAGGGACAGGGCCCTACGAGCAGTACTTC. This encodes CASKGTGPYEQYF. The V call is TRBV12-3 or TRBV12-4, the J call TRBJ2-7; TRBD1 matches 9 bases. This CDR3 has 13 amino acids. V shed 7 bases, J shed 2 bases, and the junction held 3 bases outside the gene matches.

V is TRBV27 and J is TRBJ2-6; D possibly corresponds to TRBD2 (6 bases). V was shortened by 4 bases and J by 0 bases, with 10 bases between the two germline ends. The CDR3 consists of 16 residues. The germline gives CDR1 MNHEY, CDR2 SMNVEV (reference sequence). CDR3 loop: CASSYYGSSGANVLTF. CDR3 in DNA: TGTGCCAGCAGTTATTACGGGAGCTCTGGGGCCAACGTCCTGACTTTC.

This clonotype was counted at least ten times. The chain couples TRBV10-2 to TRBJ1-4; no clear D gene. The V gene lost 6 bases and the J gene lost 8 bases, with 13 bases spanning the gap. The CDR3 loop spans 13 amino acids. The V gene's germline CDR1 is WSHSY and CDR2 SAAADI. CDR3 sequence: CASRGLGGEKLFF. Written as DNA, the CDR3 is TGCGCCAGCAGGGGCCTGGGAGGAGAAAAACTGTTTTTT.

This clonotype has a count of ten or more. The chain carries TRBV11-2 and TRBJ2-6; 9 bases line up with TRBD1. The CDR3 totals 19 residues. After removal of 3 bases from V and 2 bases from J, the junction contained 11 bases not matched to a gene. Germline V gene lookup returns CDR1 SGHAT and CDR2 FQNNGV. The CDR3 here is CASSFYQRTGGAGANVLTF. CDR3 in DNA: TGTGCCAGCAGCTTTTACCAGAGAACAGGGGGCGCTGGGGCCAACGTCCTGACTTTC. The whole variable domain, remainder taken from reference TRBV11-2 and TRBJ2-6, is EAGVAQSPRYKIIEKRQSVAFWCNPISGHATLYWYQQILGQGPKLLIQFQNNGVVDDSQLPKDRFSAERLKGVDSTLKIQPAKLEDSAVYLCASSFYQRTGGAGANVLTFGAGSRLTVL.

At least ten counts were recorded for this clonotype. The chain links TRBV10-2 to TRBJ2-7; D is perhaps TRBD1 (5 bases). CDR1 and CDR2 (germline): WSHSY, SAAADI. The length of the CDR3 is 14 residues. The ends were cut back, 2 bases at V and 2 bases at J, with 10 bases in the middle. The CDR3 here is CASSESPGTYEQYF. DNA of the CDR3: TGCGCCAGCAGTGAGAGTCCAGGGACCTACGAGCAGTACTTC.

The chain employs TRBV7-9 and TRBJ2-5; 7 nucleotides line up with TRBD2. V was clipped by 3 bases and J by 3 bases; unmatched bases: 4. The germline V gene has CDR1 SEHNR and CDR2 FQNEAQ (reference sequence). CDR3 length: 14 amino acids. CDR3 bases: TGTGCCAGCAGCTTCCCAGCGGGGAAAGAGACCCAGTACTTC. Protein sequence: CASSFPAGKETQYF.

This clonotype was counted ten times or more. The V and J genes are TRBV5-1 and TRBJ1-6, with D unclear. The germline V gene encodes CDR1 SGHRS and CDR2 YFSETQ. The CDR3 is 13 residues long. Trimming stripped 1 base from V and 10 bases from J, with 9 bases between. The CDR3: CASSLREGSPLHF. CDR3 coding DNA: TGCGCCAGCAGCTTGAGGGAGGGATCACCCCTCCACTTT.

This clonotype was observed a few times. The genes are TRBV14 and TRBJ2-7; no reliable D call. The CDR3 consists of 13 residues. Germline CDR1 and CDR2: SGHDN and FVKESK. The V and J ends lost 6 bases and 0 bases respectively, with 9 bases between them. The CDR3 reads CASSGWASYEQYF. CDR3 nucleotides: TGTGCCAGCAGTGGTTGGGCCTCCTACGAGCAGTACTTC.

There are many counts of this clonotype. This rearrangement joins TRBV30 to TRBJ1-5, with D uncertain. This CDR3 comprises 13 residues. Germline V gene sequence: CDR1 GTSNPN, CDR2 SVGIG (reference sequence). The V end was cut by 0 bases, the J end by 5 bases, with 8 bases between. The CDR3 spells CAWSVGRDQPQHF. The CDR3 nucleotides read TGTGCCTGGAGTGTAGGGAGGGATCAGCCCCAGCATTTT.

At least ten counts were recorded for this clonotype. The chain couples TRBV7-3 to TRBJ2-1; 12 positions match TRBD2. Germline CDR1 and CDR2: SGHTA and FQGTGA. V gave up 0 bases and J gave up 6 bases; unmatched junction bases: 9. CDR3 length equals 18 residues. The DNA for the CDR3 is TGTGCCAGCAGCTTAACGTTCCCTAGCGGGGGGGCGGTCAATGAGCAGTTCTTC. The encoded protein is CASSLTFPSGGAVNEQFF.

This clonotype was seen repeatedly, ten times or more. This chain connects TRBV27 to TRBJ2-7; TRBD1 aligns across 10 bases. V was clipped by 4 bases and J by 9 bases; unmatched bases: 12. The germline V gene has CDR1 MNHEY and CDR2 SMNVEV (reference sequence). CDR3 size: 15 residues. CDR3 nucleotide sequence: TGTGCCAGCAGTTCAACGGGACAGGGGAGGGGTGTGCAGTACTTC. Translating it yields CASSSTGQGRGVQYF.

This clonotype has at least ten counts. The chain uses TRBV6-5 and TRBJ2-5; the D gene could be TRBD1 or TRBD2 (6 bases each). V was pared by 6 bases and J by 9 bases, with 17 bases between. Germline V gene data show CDR1 as MNHEY and CDR2 as SVGAGI. The CDR3 is 13 residues long. The DNA for the CDR3 is TGTGCCAGCAGCGCTGACTTTAGGGGGGCCCAGTACTTC. It yields the protein CASSADFRGAQYF.

The chain links TRBV10-3 to TRBJ2-3, with 10 bases aligning to TRBD2. In germline, CDR1 is ENHRY, CDR2 SYGVKD. J gave up 1 base and V 9 bases, and 4 bases lay outside the gene matches. The CDR3 loop spans 14 amino acids. This chain's CDR3 is CAITSGTRTDTQYF. The CDR3, as DNA: TGTGCCATAACTAGCGGGACCCGCACAGATACGCAGTATTTT.

Many counts were recorded for this clonotype. This rearrangement joins TRBV7-8 to TRBJ2-2, with D possibly TRBD2 on 5 matching bases. V lost 5 bases and J lost 7, with 20 bases in between. The CDR3 is 16 amino acids. Germline CDR1 and CDR2: SGHVS and FQNEAQ. The CDR3 reads CASSTSDREWGGELFF. CDR3 nucleotide sequence: TGTGCCAGCAGCACATCGGACCGGGAATGGGGCGGGGAGCTGTTTTTT.

This chain connects TRBV5-1 to TRBJ2-5, with a weak D call TRBD1 (6 bases). Germline-derived CDR1 and CDR2 are SGHRS and YFSETQ. The V end was cut by 2 bases, the J end by 5 bases, with 10 bases between. The CDR3 extends over 13 amino acids. In DNA, the CDR3 is TGCGCCAGCAGCTTTCAGGGGATCGAGACCCAGTACTTC. It specifies CASSFQGIETQYF.

By proportion, this clonotype is medium-sized (0.01 to 0.1%). The genes are TRBV7-9 and TRBJ1-1; a weak D match, TRBD1 (6 bases). In germline, CDR1 is SEHNR, CDR2 FQNEAQ (reference sequence). The V end was cut by 4 bases, the J end by 0 bases, with 12 bases between. There are 15 residues in the CDR3. The CDR3 DNA reads TGTGCCAGCAGCTCAAGGGGGGGTATGAACACTGAAGCTTTCTTT. The encoded protein is CASSSRGGMNTEAFF.

This clonotype was picked up many times. The CDR3 here is CASSTPRGGSNYGYTF. DNA of the CDR3: TGTGCCAGCAGCACCCCCAGGGGGGGGTCTAACTATGGCTACACCTTC. The gene calls are TRBV11-2 and TRBJ1-2, with 7 positions matching TRBD1. The CDR3 consists of 16 residues. Germline CDR1 reads SGHAT; CDR2 reads FQNNGV. The V segment lost 5 bases and the J segment 0 bases; nucleotides outside the gene matches: 9.